These T cell receptor beta chains were read from a single sample in a study of blood T cell repertoires in COVID-19. TCRdb's table, derived via immunoSEQ multiplex PCR, lists solely in-frame clones and lacks some. The profile shows 240,000 or so clones, 82% of them singletons. Sequenced sample: peripheral blood. The source of these receptors is a woman in her fifties or sixties with active or convalescent COVID-19. The CDR3 runs from the conserved cysteine through the conserved F or W. D genes are given only for firm matches. The size field is filled for only some rows; it gives once, few, many or a size class.

>.|12|TRBV2|TRBJ1-4|.
TGTGCCAGCACCAGGGAGGGTGAAAAACTGTTTTTT
CASTREGEKLFF
>.|15|TRBV6-6|TRBJ1-1|.
TGTGCCAGCAGTTACGGGTCAGGGGCTGACACTGAAGCTTTCTTT
CASSYGSGADTEAFF
>TRBD2|20|TRBV9|TRBJ2-2|.
TGTGCCAGCAGCAGCCCCATCGGACTAGCGGGGGGGCGTGGCACCGGGGAGCTGTTTTTT
CASSSPIGLAGGRGTGELFF
>.|16|TRBV5-1|TRBJ1-4|.
TGCGCCAGCAGCTCGTCGGCGAGGGAGACTAATGAAAAACTGTTTTTT
CASSSSARETNEKLFF
>TRBD1|15|TRBV29-1|TRBJ1-1|.
TGCAGCGTTGAGGACAGGGGGCGAGAGAACACTGAAGCTTTCTTT
CSVEDRGRENTEAFF
>.|13|TRBV11-2|TRBJ2-7|.
TGTGCCAGCACCCTTGGAACAGCGGGCGAGCAGTACTTC
CASTLGTAGEQYF
>.|16|TRBV2|TRBJ2-1|.
TGTGCCAGCAGTGAAGCGGGGGCCTTATCCTACAATGAGCAGTTCTTC
CASSEAGALSYNEQFF
>TRBD1|15|TRBV18|TRBJ1-1|.
TGTGCCAGCTCACCAACGGGACAGGAGAACACTGAAGCTTTCTTT
CASSPTGQENTEAFF
>.|14|TRBV28|TRBJ2-7|many
TGTGCCAGCAGTTTAAGGGGGGGAACCCACGAGCAGTACTTC
CASSLRGGTHEQYF
>.|13|TRBV2|TRBJ1-5|.
TGTGCCAGCAGCGCAGACAGAAATCAGCCCCAGCATTTT
CASSADRNQPQHF